These 11 T cell receptor beta chains came from one sample sequenced in a study of control samples from healthy donors and cancer patients (TCRdb year 2020). Preparation of the library involved the immunoSEQ multiplex PCR assay. TCRdb mirrors the immuneACCESS table, restricted to in-frame sequences. Some clones are absent from its copies; in checked studies, under half trace to an unresolved V gene, and the reason for the others is unknown. In all, the sample holds about 250,000 clones, and over 75% of those were seen once. About an eighth of the sample is taken by the ten largest. The sequenced sample was PBMCs. Source of these receptors: a woman aged 55-70 years with lung cancer.

V and J are TRBV6-5 and TRBJ1-1; D is uncertain. The germline V and J ends were trimmed by 6 bases and 0 bases, with 8 bases remaining between them. Germline V lookup: CDR1 MNHEY, CDR2 SVGAGI. CDR3 length: 13 residues. CDR3 sequence reads: CASSLSLNTEAFF. The CDR3 nucleotides are TGTGCCAGCAGCCTAAGCCTGAACACTGAAGCTTTCTTT.

The genes are TRBV5-1 and TRBJ2-2; TRBD1 matches at 12 bases. Germline assignment: CDR1 SGHRS and CDR2 YFSETQ. J was trimmed by 7 bases and V by 4 bases; bases with no gene match: 5. The CDR3 has 15 residues. The CDR3 DNA follows: TGCGCCAGCAGCCTGGGACAGGGGGCCGGCGGGGAGCTGTTTTTT. It specifies CASSLGQGAGGELFF.

This clone was detected a few times. The rearrangement links TRBV10-2 to TRBJ1-1; TRBD1 aligns across 7 bases. J gave up 8 bases and V 10 bases, and 16 bases lay outside the gene matches. Germline V gene data show CDR1 as WSHSY and CDR2 as SAAADI. This CDR3 has 14 amino acids. CDR3 protein: CAIKPGQQQKEAFF. As DNA, the CDR3 is TGCGCCATCAAACCGGGACAGCAACAAAAAGAAGCTTTCTTT.

The chain is built from TRBV28 and TRBJ2-7; D is ambiguous. Germline loops: CDR1 MDHEN, CDR2 SYDVKM. V lost 2 bases and J 4 bases, leaving 18 bases between the germline ends. The CDR3 totals 16 residues. The CDR3 spells CASSLRPVQPSYEQYF. CDR3 nucleotide sequence: TGTGCCAGCAGTTTAAGGCCCGTTCAACCCTCTTACGAGCAGTACTTC.

The chain employs TRBV2 and TRBJ1-2; TRBD1 might be the D (5 bases). The V gene lost 5 bases and the J gene lost 9 bases, with 13 bases spanning the gap. Looked up from germline, CDR1 is SNHLY and CDR2 is FYNNEI. The CDR3 is 12 residues long. In nucleotides, the CDR3 is TGTGCCAGCAGTCAAACAGGCGAAAGCTACACCTTC. Amino acids: CASSQTGESYTF.

The V gene is TRBV5-1, the J gene TRBJ1-2; D not certain. The CDR3 contains 14 residues. V dropped 2 bases and J dropped 4 bases, with 12 bases sitting between them. Germline CDR1 and CDR2: SGHRS and YFSETQ. The CDR3, as DNA: TGCGCCAGCAGCTTTTCAACGGACGCCTATGGCTACACCTTC. It encodes CASSFSTDAYGYTF.

The gene calls are TRBV6-4 and TRBJ2-1; the D call may be TRBD1 or TRBD2 (5 bases each). The CDR3 consists of 13 residues. The V end lost 4 bases, the J end lost 9 bases, and 13 bases lay between the germline ends. CDR1 is MRHNA, CDR2 SNTAGT, per germline. DNA for the CDR3: TGTGCCAGCAGTGGACCAGGTGGGGGTGAGCAGTTCTTC. Its protein product is CASSGPGGGEQFF.

The rearrangement joins TRBV19 to TRBJ1-3; D gene ambiguous. The CDR3 length is 14 residues. Trimming pared 7 bases from V and 3 bases from J, leaving 13 bases between. Germline V gene lookup returns CDR1 LNHDA and CDR2 SQIVND (reference sequence). DNA of the CDR3: TGTGCCAGTAAGAGGGAATATGATGGAAACACCATATATTTT. Protein: CASKREYDGNTIYF.

This clone was detected only a few times. The chain employs TRBV5-5 and TRBJ2-1, with D possibly matching TRBD1 (7 bases). Germline V gene sequence: CDR1 SGHKS, CDR2 YYEKEE (reference sequence). V lost 5 bases and J 0 bases, leaving 12 bases between the germline ends. There are 15 residues in the CDR3. CDR3 coding DNA: TGTGCCAGCAGGCGGGACAGCAACTCCTACAATGAGCAGTTCTTC. Residues: CASRRDSNSYNEQFF.

This clone was seen only once. The chain links TRBV28 to TRBJ1-5; D is undetermined. The length of the CDR3 is 15 residues. CDR1 and CDR2 (germline): MDHEN, SYDVKM. Trimming shortened V by 6 bases and J by 4 bases, and 16 bases separated the two germline ends. This CDR3 is CASRGSLGRNQPQHF. The CDR3 nucleotides are TGTGCCAGCAGGGGGTCATTGGGCAGAAATCAGCCCCAGCATTTT. Based on the CDR3 plus reference TRBV28 and TRBJ1-5, the full variable domain is DVKVTQSSRYLVKRTGEKVFLECVQDMDHENMFWYRQDPGLGLRLIYFSYDVKMKEKGDIPEGYSVSREKKERFSLILESASTNQTSMYLCASRGSLGRNQPQHFGDGTRLSIL.

This chain links TRBV27 with TRBJ2-6, with D perhaps assigned TRBD1 or TRBD2 (6 bases each). Germline V gene lookup returns CDR1 MNHEY and CDR2 SMNVEV (reference sequence). V was clipped by 7 bases and J by 2 bases, with 18 bases between them. This CDR3 has 17 amino acids. In DNA form, the CDR3 reads TGTGCCAGCACCGAAGGGGGGCGCCAAACTGGGGCCAACGTCCTGACTTTC. This encodes CASTEGGRQTGANVLTF.